The entry that follows covers one T cell receptor (beta chain) sequence. Its antigen is unknown. The CDR3 sequence is 13 residues long. J gave up 5 bases and V 2 bases, and 1 base lay outside the gene matches. Germline V gene sequence: CDR1 LNHDA, CDR2 SQIVND (reference sequence). The sample originates from a study of vaccination and CD4 T cells after COVID-19. Study context: Participants were given two doses of BNT162b2 or mRNA-1273 vaccine. Stimulation used overlapping spike peptides from SARS-CoV-2, HCoV-NL63, HCoV-OC43 and HCoV-229E.

The Oncomine TCR Beta short-read assay was what sequenced the DNA obtained from cultured CD4+ T cells. MiXCR, run by TCRdb on the PCR reads, gives a single entry per CDR3 protein. The sample includes 15,000 to 20,000 distinct CDR3 sequences, approximately 60% of them seen just once. Whole-study findings and limits: Convalescent patients studied were relatively few, and early post-infection timepoints were absent. Looking at convalescent patients, 304 of their 307 vaccine-specific clones were spike mono-reactive.

The sample's treatment: approximately nine-day PBMC culture with coronavirus spike peptide pools or control peptides (ViraFEST assay). Sequencing used CD4+ T cells from blood, cultured in vitro. This clonotype was sampled from a human donor who had recovered from COVID-19. V and J are TRBV19 and TRBJ1-2; 8 bases line up with TRBD1. CDR3 nucleotides: TGTGCCAGTAGTATACAGGGGGCTTATGGCTACACCTTC. This encodes CASSIQGAYGYTF.